This T cell receptor beta chain was captured by sequencing in a study of beta chain features in type 1 diabetes. Findings of the study overall: Fewer insertions but more deletions were seen at VDJ junctions in type 1 diabetes patients.

The V and J ends lost 5 bases and 3 bases, in that order; junction bases with no gene match: 8. Germline CDR1 and CDR2: MNHNY and SVGAGI (reference sequence). The CDR3 loop spans 15 amino acids. Reverse transcription of all isolated RNA meant that expressed TCRB transcripts were sequenced. Profiled with immunoSEQ multiplex PCR; TCRdb holds only in-frame clones, not every one. This table has hundreds of thousands of clones, approximately 15% appearing once. As for this clone: What it binds is unknown.

The sequence derives from a man aged 25 to 40 in good health. The rearrangement joins TRBV6-6 to TRBJ2-3, with 7 nucleotides matching TRBD1. Sequencing used central memory CD4+ T cells from blood. In nucleotides, the CDR3 is TGTGCCAGCAGTAGCCTCGGGACAGTAACAGATACGCAGTATTTT. Amino acids: CASSSLGTVTDTQYF.